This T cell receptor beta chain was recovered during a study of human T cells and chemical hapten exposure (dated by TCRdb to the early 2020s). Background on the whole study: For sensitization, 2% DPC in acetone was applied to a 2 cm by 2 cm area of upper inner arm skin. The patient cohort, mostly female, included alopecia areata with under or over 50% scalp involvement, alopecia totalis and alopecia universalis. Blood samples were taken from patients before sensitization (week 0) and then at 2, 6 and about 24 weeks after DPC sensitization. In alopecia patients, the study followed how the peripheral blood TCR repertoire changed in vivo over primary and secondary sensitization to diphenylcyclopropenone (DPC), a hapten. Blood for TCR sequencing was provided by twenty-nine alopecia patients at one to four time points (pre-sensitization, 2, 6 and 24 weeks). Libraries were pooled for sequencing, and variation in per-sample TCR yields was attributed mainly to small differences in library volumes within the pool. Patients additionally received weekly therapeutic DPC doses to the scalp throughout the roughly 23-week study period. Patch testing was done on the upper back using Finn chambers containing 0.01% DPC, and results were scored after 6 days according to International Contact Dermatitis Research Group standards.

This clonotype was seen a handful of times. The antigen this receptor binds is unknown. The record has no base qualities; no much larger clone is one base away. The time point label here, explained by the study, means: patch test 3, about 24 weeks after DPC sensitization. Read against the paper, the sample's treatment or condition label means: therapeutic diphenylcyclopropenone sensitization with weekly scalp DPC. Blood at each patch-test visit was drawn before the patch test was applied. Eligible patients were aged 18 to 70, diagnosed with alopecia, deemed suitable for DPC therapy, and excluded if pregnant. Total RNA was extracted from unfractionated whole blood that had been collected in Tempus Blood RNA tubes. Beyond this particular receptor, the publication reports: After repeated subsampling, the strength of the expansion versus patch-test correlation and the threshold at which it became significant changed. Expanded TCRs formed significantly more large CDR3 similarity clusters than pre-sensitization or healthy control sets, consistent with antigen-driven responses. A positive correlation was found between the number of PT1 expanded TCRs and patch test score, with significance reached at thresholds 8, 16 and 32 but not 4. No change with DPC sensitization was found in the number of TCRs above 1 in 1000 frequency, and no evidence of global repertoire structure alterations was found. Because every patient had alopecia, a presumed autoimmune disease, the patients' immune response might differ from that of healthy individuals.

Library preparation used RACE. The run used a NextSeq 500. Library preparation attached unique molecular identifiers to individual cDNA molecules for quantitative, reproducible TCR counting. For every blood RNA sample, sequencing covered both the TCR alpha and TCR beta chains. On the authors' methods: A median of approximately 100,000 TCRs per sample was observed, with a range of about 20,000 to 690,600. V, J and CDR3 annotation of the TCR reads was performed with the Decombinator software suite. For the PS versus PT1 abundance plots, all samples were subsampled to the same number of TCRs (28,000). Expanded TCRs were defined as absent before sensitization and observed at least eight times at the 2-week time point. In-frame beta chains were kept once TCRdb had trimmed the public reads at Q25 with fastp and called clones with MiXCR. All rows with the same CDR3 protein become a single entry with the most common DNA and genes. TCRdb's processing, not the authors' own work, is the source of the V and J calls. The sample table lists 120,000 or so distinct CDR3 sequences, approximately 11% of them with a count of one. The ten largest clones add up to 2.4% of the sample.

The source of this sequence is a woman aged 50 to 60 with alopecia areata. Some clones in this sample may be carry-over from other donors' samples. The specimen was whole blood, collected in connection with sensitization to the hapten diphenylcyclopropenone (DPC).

CDR3 protein: CSAVFSGSGTEQFF. Read as DNA, the sequence is TGCAGTGCTGTATTTAGCGGGTCGGGCACTGAGCAGTTCTTC. The chain uses TRBV20-1 and TRBJ2-1; TRBD2 lines up with 7 middle nucleotides. CDR1 and CDR2 were assigned from the germline V gene (reference sequence) as DFQATT and SNEGSKA. CDR3 length: 14 amino acids, cysteine to phenylalanine. The CDR3 DNA has 42 bases and is translated from base 1. Compared with germline, V lacks 5 bases and J lacks 9 bases; bases without a gene match: 13.